The 12 T cell receptor beta chains reported below all come from one sample, sequenced in a study of T cells in Graves' hyperthyroidism and ophthalmopathy. Researchers amplified the TCR beta CDR3 regions from RNA transcripts. Using the HTBI primer set, a first-round RT-PCR was run on the TCR CDR3. TCRdb reanalysed the multiplex PCR reads using MiXCR and keeps one entry per CDR3 protein. The sample records 130,000 to 150,000 distinct CDR3 sequences, roughly 23% being singletons. Sequencing used blood. These receptors were taken from a woman between 50 and 59 years old with Graves' hyperthyroidism that later progressed to Graves' ophthalmopathy.

In this sample, this clonotype turned up many times. This chain connects TRBV28 to TRBJ1-6; D gene uncertain. V shed 5 bases and J shed 7 bases, with 6 bases lying between them. The length of the CDR3 is 12 residues. Germline V gene lookup returns CDR1 MDHEN and CDR2 SYDVKM. The CDR3 spells CASSTGNSPLHF. In DNA form, the CDR3 reads TGTGCCAGCAGTACCGGGAATTCACCCCTCCACTTT.

This clonotype has ten or more counts. The chain has TRBV30 and TRBJ2-1; 14 positions match TRBD2. V gave up 3 bases and J gave up 7 bases; unmatched junction bases: 5. This CDR3 is built from 15 residues. Germline CDR1 is GTSNPN and CDR2 is SVGIG (reference sequence). The CDR3 nucleotides are TGTGCCTGGAGCGTAGGGACTAGCGGGAGAAATGAGCAGTTCTTC. Encoded protein: CAWSVGTSGRNEQFF.

This clonotype has more than one count but fewer than ten. The V gene is TRBV30, the J gene TRBJ2-2; the D gene is possibly TRBD2 (5 bases). From germline, CDR1 is GTSNPN and CDR2 SVGIG (reference sequence). The germline V and J ends were trimmed by 0 bases and 4 bases, with 9 bases remaining between them. CDR3 length equals 14 residues. CDR3 coding DNA: TGTGCCTGGAGTGTGCTAGCCTTCACCGGGGAGCTGTTTTTT. Protein product: CAWSVLAFTGELFF.

The chain uses TRBV2 and TRBJ1-1; 11 bases match TRBD1. V was pared by 2 bases and J by 9 bases, with 8 bases of the junction left unmatched. Per germline, CDR1 SNHLY and CDR2 FYNNEI. There are 15 residues in the CDR3. The CDR3 nucleotides are TGTGCCAGCAGTGAATCGGACAGGGGGCGAGGGAAAGCTTTCTTT. This gives the protein CASSESDRGRGKAFF.

This clonotype came up many times. The CDR3 protein is CASSSDRGNFLAKNIQYF. The CDR3 DNA reads TGTGCCAGCAGTTCCGACAGGGGCAATTTTCTAGCCAAAAACATTCAGTACTTC. The chain recombines TRBV12-3 or TRBV12-4 with TRBJ2-4; 8 bases align to TRBD1. This CDR3 spans 18 amino acids. J gave up 0 bases and V 4 bases, and 11 bases lay outside the gene matches.

This clonotype showed up just once. The V call is TRBV11-2, the J call TRBJ2-1; 9 nucleotides line up with TRBD2. Germline V lookup: CDR1 SGHAT, CDR2 FQNNGV. The CDR3 spans 17 residues. V shed 4 bases, J shed 7 bases, and the junction held 14 bases outside the gene matches. The CDR3 DNA is TGTGCCAGCAGCTCGTGGGGTAGCGGGAGTGCTCGGAATGAGCAGTTCTTC. This gives the protein CASSSWGSGSARNEQFF. The full variable domain, rest sourced from reference TRBV11-2 and TRBJ2-1, is EAGVAQSPRYKIIEKRQSVAFWCNPISGHATLYWYQQILGQGPKLLIQFQNNGVVDDSQLPKDRFSAERLKGVDSTLKIQPAKLEDSAVYLCASSSWGSGSARNEQFFGPGTRLTVL.

This CDR3 reads CASSNLGLGGEQFF. CDR3 DNA: TGTGCCAGTAGTAACCTTGGACTAGGTGGTGAGCAGTTCTTC. The rearrangement uses TRBV19 and TRBJ2-1; 7 bases agree with TRBD2. The germline CDR1 and CDR2 sequences are LNHDA and SQIVND (reference sequence). CDR3 size: 14 residues. Unmatched junction bases numbered 9, after V lost 4 bases and J lost 9 bases.

This clonotype showed up many times. The chain carries TRBV20-1 and TRBJ2-5; TRBD2 is a possible D gene (6 bases). This CDR3 is 15 amino acids long. Trimming cost V 3 bases and J 4 bases, with 18 bases left between them. Per germline, CDR1 DFQATT and CDR2 SNEGSKA (reference sequence). The CDR3 DNA reads as TGCAGTGCTAGTGAGATAGCGGTCTACCGAGAGACCCAGTACTTC. This codes for CSASEIAVYRETQYF.

At least ten counts were recorded for this clonotype. V usage is TRBV11-3 and J usage is TRBJ1-6; D remains ambiguous. The CDR3 has 11 amino acids. The V and J ends lost 4 bases and 7 bases respectively, with 2 bases between them. Germline V CDR1 and CDR2: SGHNT, YENEEA. The CDR3 sequence is CASSSNSPLHF. CDR3 coding DNA: TGTGCCAGCAGCTCAAATTCACCCCTCCACTTT. The full variable domain, with the rest looked up from reference TRBV11-3 and TRBJ1-6, is EAGVVQSPRYKIIEKKQPVAFWCNPISGHNTLYWYLQNLGQGPELLIRYENEEAVDDSQLPKDRFSAERLKGVDSTLKIQPAELGDSAVYLCASSSNSPLHFGNGTRLTVT.

This clonotype was counted between two and nine times. The genes are TRBV7-2 and TRBJ2-1; 7 nucleotides align to TRBD1. The germline CDR1 and CDR2 sequences are SGHTA and FQGNSA. This CDR3 comprises 15 residues. Trimming removed 6 bases from V and 4 bases from J; junction bases left unmatched: 9. The CDR3 spells CASRQARGQYNEQFF. The CDR3, as DNA: TGTGCCAGCAGACAAGCGAGGGGACAGTACAATGAGCAGTTCTTC.

This clonotype has more than one count but fewer than ten. V and J are TRBV7-9 and TRBJ1-2; 9 bases fit TRBD1. Germline V gene lookup returns CDR1 SEHNR and CDR2 FQNEAQ (reference sequence). The CDR3 spans 13 residues. V was clipped by 3 bases and J by 8 bases; unmatched bases: 4. CDR3 sequence (DNA): TGTGCCAGCAGCTTTACAGGGGGCGAGGGCTACACCTTC. Its translation: CASSFTGGEGYTF.

Comment on this clonotype: Given a much more abundant clone one base away, this may be a read error. The CDR3 protein is CANSMTSGSSDTQYF. Written as DNA, the CDR3 is TGTGCCAATAGTATGACTAGCGGGAGCTCAGATACGCAGTATTTT. The rearrangement uses TRBV19 and TRBJ2-3, with 12 bases identical to TRBD2. Per the germline V gene, CDR1 is LNHDA and CDR2 is SQIVND (reference sequence). The CDR3 spans 15 residues.